The present TCR beta chain was sequenced within a study of T cells and Merkel cell carcinoma outcomes. The table came from immunoSEQ multiplex PCR; TCRdb's copy has only in-frame clones and leaves some out. The table has about 9,200 clones, roughly 84% seen once. The CDR3 totals 16 residues. Trimming left V 6 bases short and J 6 bases short, with 22 bases between. Germline loops: CDR1 SGHTA, CDR2 FQGNSA. Study-level results: Repertoire plus T-cell density reportedly predicted Merkel cell carcinoma outcomes.

In the case of this clone: Its specificity is not known.

The chain combines TRBV7-2 with TRBJ2-3; D possibly corresponds to TRBD1 (5 bases). The specimen was tumor tissue from Merkel cell carcinoma. The sequence came from a human donor with Merkel cell carcinoma. The CDR3 DNA follows: TGTGCCAGCAGGGCATGGCGGACCGCAAGGGGTGATACGCAGTATTTT. Translation gives CASRAWRTARGDTQYF.